This T cell receptor (beta chain) was captured by sequencing in a study of blood T cell repertoires in COVID-19. Turning to the study itself: Sites in the United States, Italy and Spain provided acute and convalescent COVID-19 samples. PBMCs, B-cell-depleted T cells, or T cells were the source of the cDNA or gDNA that made up the material.

In the original workflow: Estimation of nucleated cell counts relied on the amplification of reference gene primers. Method: immunoSEQ multiplex PCR; TCRdb's copy keeps in-frame clones and lacks some. V and J calls and clone size come straight from that table; D and trimming were deduced from the DNA. The data show about 120,000 clones, with about 83% seen just once and 2% to 2.5% held by the top ten. A single count supports this clone. The V gene's germline CDR1 is SGHTA and CDR2 FQGNSA. The V and J ends lost 4 bases and 0 bases, in that order; junction bases with no gene match: 2. CDR3 size: 16 residues.

V is TRBV7-2 and J is TRBJ2-6, with 8 bases lining up with TRBD2. The clonotype originates from a woman aged 45 to 65 with acute or convalescent COVID-19. Sample: peripheral blood. The CDR3 DNA sequence: TGTGCCAGCAGCTCGGGGGGGCTCTCTGGGGCCAACGTCCTGACTTTC. This codes for CASSSGGLSGANVLTF. The full variable domain, its missing parts supplied by reference TRBV7-2 and TRBJ2-6, is GAGVSQSPSNKVTEKGKDVELRCDPISGHTALYWYRQSLGQGLEFLIYFQGNSAPDKSGLPSDRFSAERTGGSVSTLTIQRTQQEDSAVYLCASSSGGLSGANVLTFGAGSRLTVL.